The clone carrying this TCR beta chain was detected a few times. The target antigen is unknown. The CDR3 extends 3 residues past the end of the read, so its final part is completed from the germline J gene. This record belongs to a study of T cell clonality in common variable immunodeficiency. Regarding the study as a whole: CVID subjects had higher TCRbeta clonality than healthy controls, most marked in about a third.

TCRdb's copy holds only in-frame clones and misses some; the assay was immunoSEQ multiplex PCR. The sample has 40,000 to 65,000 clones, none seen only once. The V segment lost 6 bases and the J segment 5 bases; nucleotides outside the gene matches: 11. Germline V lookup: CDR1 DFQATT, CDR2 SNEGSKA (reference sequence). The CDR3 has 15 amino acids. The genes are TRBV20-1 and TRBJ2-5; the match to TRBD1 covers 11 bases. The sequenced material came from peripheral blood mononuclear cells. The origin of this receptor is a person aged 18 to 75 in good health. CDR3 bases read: TGCAGTGCAACCCGGGACAGGGGGGTGGCGGAGACC. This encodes CSATRDRGVAET. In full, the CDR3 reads CSATRDRGVAETQYF.